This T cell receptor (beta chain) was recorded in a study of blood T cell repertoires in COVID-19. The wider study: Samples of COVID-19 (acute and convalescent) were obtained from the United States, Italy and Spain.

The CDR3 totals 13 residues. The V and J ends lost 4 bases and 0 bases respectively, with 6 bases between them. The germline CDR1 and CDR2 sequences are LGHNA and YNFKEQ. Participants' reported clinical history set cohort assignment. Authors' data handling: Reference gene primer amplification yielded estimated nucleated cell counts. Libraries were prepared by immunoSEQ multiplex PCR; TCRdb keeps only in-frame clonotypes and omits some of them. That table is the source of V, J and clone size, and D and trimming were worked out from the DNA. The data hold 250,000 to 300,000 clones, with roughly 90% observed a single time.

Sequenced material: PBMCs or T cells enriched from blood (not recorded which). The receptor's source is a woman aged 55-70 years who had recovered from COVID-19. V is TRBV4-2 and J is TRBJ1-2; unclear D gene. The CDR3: CASSPGANYGYTF. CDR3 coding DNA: TGTGCCAGCAGCCCGGGAGCTAACTATGGCTACACCTTC.